The next 18 T cell receptor beta chains were all read from a single sample in a study of control samples from healthy donors and cancer patients. Profiling relied on immunoSEQ multiplex PCR, and the TCRdb table lists in-frame clones only, not all of them. Among 90,000 to 100,000 clones listed, about nine tenths were seen once. Sequencing was done on a sample of blood. The source of these receptors is a woman under 30 in good health.

In nucleotides, the CDR3 is TGTGCCAGCAGCCCCTTAGAAGAAGTCTACGAGCAGTACTTC. Its translation: CASSPLEEVYEQYF. This chain connects TRBV9 to TRBJ2-7; D gene ambiguous. Germline V gene lookup returns CDR1 SGDLS and CDR2 YYNGEE. The CDR3 runs 14 residues. V was clipped by 4 bases and J by 3 bases, with 14 bases between them.

V gene TRBV10-1 combines with J gene TRBJ2-7; perhaps TRBD1 as D (6 bases). Germline V gene sequence: CDR1 WNHNN, CDR2 SYGVQD (reference sequence). Trimming pared 5 bases from V and 3 bases from J, leaving 11 bases between. This CDR3 is 13 amino acids long. CDR3 DNA: TGCGCCAGCAGTTCAGGGGCCCTCTACGAGCAGTACTTC. This translates into CASSSGALYEQYF.

The V and J genes are TRBV6-5 and TRBJ2-7; D is unresolved. The CDR3 sequence is 15 residues long. Germline V gives CDR1 MNHEY, CDR2 SVGAGI. The V end lost 6 bases, the J end lost 6 bases, and 21 bases lay between the germline ends. The CDR3 is CASSYRHGFLGEQYF. Here the CDR3 DNA reads TGTGCCAGCAGCTACCGACATGGGTTCCTGGGCGAGCAGTACTTC.

The genes are TRBV4-2 and TRBJ2-7; D might be TRBD1 or TRBD2, each matching 5 bases. Trimming removed 2 bases at V and 7 bases at J, with 18 bases between. This CDR3 comprises 15 residues. Germline V CDR1 and CDR2: LGHNA, YNFKEQ. Here the CDR3 reads CASSQSLSQGEEQYF. The DNA for the CDR3 is TGTGCCAGCAGCCAATCCCTATCGCAGGGAGAAGAGCAGTACTTC.

The chain recombines TRBV12-3 or TRBV12-4 with TRBJ1-1; no definite D call. The CDR3 extends over 11 amino acids. V lost 5 bases and J 4 bases, leaving 5 bases between the germline ends. The DNA for the CDR3 is TGTGCCAGCAGTGCCCGCACTGAAGCTTTCTTT. Residues: CASSARTEAFF.

The CDR3 DNA sequence: TGCGCCAGCAGCTTGGGGCATTTAGGAAATGAAAAACTGTTTTTT. It encodes CASSLGHLGNEKLFF. The chain uses TRBV5-1 and TRBJ1-4; D call uncertain. Germline V gives CDR1 SGHRS, CDR2 YFSETQ. The CDR3 covers 15 residues. V lost 0 bases and J lost 5, with 11 bases in between.

This clone was counted a few times. The chain combines TRBV20-1 with TRBJ1-1, with D possibly TRBD1 on 5 matching bases. This CDR3 has 12 residues. Germline CDR1 reads DFQATT; CDR2 reads SNEGSKA (reference sequence). V was clipped by 3 bases and J by 5 bases, with 10 bases between them. CDR3 DNA: TGCAGTGCTAGTGACAGAAAGACTGAAGCTTTCTTT. This encodes CSASDRKTEAFF.

The chain employs TRBV2 and TRBJ1-5; 9 positions match TRBD1. V shed 8 bases and J 4 bases; nucleotides not matched to a gene: 6. The V gene's germline CDR1 is SNHLY and CDR2 FYNNEI. This CDR3 contains 14 residues. The CDR3, as DNA: TGTGCCAGCCAAGGGGGGACAGGGAATCAGCCCCAGCATTTT. Protein sequence: CASQGGTGNQPQHF.

V and J are TRBV19 and TRBJ2-1; D could derive from TRBD1 or TRBD2 (5 bases each). The CDR3 is 14 amino acids. V lost 6 bases, J lost 4 bases, and 13 bases lay in between. Germline CDR1 and CDR2: LNHDA and SQIVND (reference sequence). CDR3 region: CASSLTGQYNEQFF. The DNA of the CDR3 is TGTGCCAGTAGCTTGACGGGGCAATACAATGAGCAGTTCTTC.

The rearrangement links TRBV5-1 to TRBJ1-1; D is unresolved. CDR1 and CDR2 (germline): SGHRS, YFSETQ. V was trimmed by 0 bases and J by 3 bases, leaving 3 bases between them. CDR3 length: 12 residues. The chain's CDR3 is CASSLGDTEAFF. Written as DNA, the CDR3 is TGCGCCAGCAGCTTGGGGGACACTGAAGCTTTCTTT.

The chain combines TRBV9 with TRBJ1-2; D is undetermined. The CDR3 extends over 13 amino acids. Trimming removed 3 bases at V and 0 bases at J, with 6 bases between. Looked up from germline, CDR1 is SGDLS and CDR2 is YYNGEE. This CDR3 is CASSAQSNYGYTF. The CDR3 region has the DNA TGTGCCAGCAGCGCACAGTCTAACTATGGCTACACCTTC.

The V call is TRBV19, the J call TRBJ2-7, with D possibly TRBD2 on 5 matching bases. The CDR3 runs to 16 residues. The V end was cut by 3 bases, the J end by 2 bases, with 17 bases between. The germline V gene has CDR1 LNHDA and CDR2 SQIVND (reference sequence). CDR3 sequence: CASSIDGRTLTYEQYF. In DNA, the CDR3 is TGTGCCAGTAGTATTGATGGACGGACTTTAACCTACGAGCAGTACTTC.

This chain links TRBV7-2 with TRBJ1-2; no reliable D call. The CDR3 covers 13 residues. Germline CDR1 reads SGHTA; CDR2 reads FQGNSA. The V end was cut by 5 bases, the J end by 7 bases, with 14 bases between. CDR3 residues: CASSTEVGSGYTF. The CDR3 DNA reads as TGTGCCAGCAGCACGGAGGTGGGGTCTGGCTACACCTTC. Looking up the rest from reference TRBV7-2 and TRBJ1-2 gives the full variable domain: GAGVSQSPSNKVTEKGKDVELRCDPISGHTALYWYRQSLGQGLEFLIYFQGNSAPDKSGLPSDRFSAERTGGSVSTLTIQRTQQEDSAVYLCASSTEVGSGYTFGSGTRLTVV.

The rearrangement links TRBV7-9 to TRBJ2-1; TRBD1 or TRBD2 may be the D gene (5 bases each). This CDR3 spans 12 amino acids. Trimming took off 4 bases at V and 9 bases at J, with 10 bases between the two ends. CDR1 is SEHNR and CDR2 is FQNEAQ in the germline V gene (reference sequence). This CDR3 reads CASSSPGGEQFF. The DNA of the CDR3 is TGTGCCAGCAGCTCACCTGGGGGTGAGCAGTTCTTC.

This clone has just a few counts. This chain connects TRBV4-1 to TRBJ2-3; no reliable D call. Per germline, CDR1 MGHRA and CDR2 YSYEKL. The germline V and J ends were trimmed by 0 bases and 1 base, with 5 bases remaining between them. The CDR3 length is 14 residues. CDR3 region: CASSQEGRTDTQYF. In nucleotides, the CDR3 is TGCGCCAGCAGCCAAGAAGGTCGCACAGATACGCAGTATTTT.

This chain connects TRBV5-1 to TRBJ1-2; the match to TRBD1 covers 9 bases. This CDR3 spans 15 amino acids. Losses at the gene ends were 4 bases for V and 4 bases for J; bases not matched to a gene: 8. Germline V gene sequence: CDR1 SGHRS, CDR2 YFSETQ. CDR3 loop: CASSPTGTGSYGYTF. The CDR3 region has the DNA TGCGCCAGCAGCCCAACCGGGACAGGGAGCTATGGCTACACCTTC.

The chain is built from TRBV7-3 and TRBJ2-1; 7 bases match TRBD1. V was clipped by 5 bases and J by 6 bases; unmatched bases: 7. The V gene's germline CDR1 is SGHTA and CDR2 FQGTGA. This CDR3 is built from 14 residues. The CDR3 DNA reads as TGTGCCAGCAGCGCCGACAGGGCCGGCAATGAGCAGTTCTTC. Translation gives CASSADRAGNEQFF.

The chain recombines TRBV3-1 (or the pseudogene TRBV3-2) with TRBJ2-7; perhaps TRBD2 as D (6 bases). Germline V gene lookup returns CDR1 LGHDT and CDR2 YNNKEL (reference sequence). This CDR3 contains 15 residues. V lost 0 bases, J lost 2 bases, and 11 bases lay in between. CDR3 loop: CASSQEEGIPYEQYF. The CDR3 nucleotides are TGTGCCAGCAGCCAAGAGGAGGGGATACCCTACGAGCAGTACTTC.